This T cell receptor beta chain was sequenced for a study of blood T cell repertoires in COVID-19. Overall study: PBMCs, B-cell-depleted T cells, or T cells were the source of the cDNA or gDNA that made up the material.

Germline CDR1 and CDR2: MNHEY and SVGAGI. The CDR3 length is 13 residues. V gave up 8 bases and J gave up 2 bases, with 13 bases separating them. Original data processing: Amplifying reference gene primers gave estimates of nucleated cell counts. Libraries were prepared by immunoSEQ multiplex PCR; TCRdb keeps only in-frame clonotypes and omits some of them. That table is the source of V, J and clone size, and D and trimming were worked out from the DNA. In the table there are about 320,000 clones, 85% of which are singletons. This clone has a single count. The chain has TRBV6-5 and TRBJ2-7; D unresolved. This sequence originates from a woman in her twenties or thirties who had been exposed to COVID-19. The sequenced sample consisted of PBMCs or T cells enriched from blood (not recorded which). The CDR3 sequence: CASPGPQTYEQYF. Written as DNA, the CDR3 is TGTGCCAGCCCAGGCCCACAAACCTACGAGCAGTACTTC.